Listed here are 19 T cell receptor beta chains from one sample, sequenced in a study of CD8 T cells in Susac syndrome. A quantity of about 0.45 to 1 ug RNA underwent reverse transcription using random hexamers. MiXCR, run by TCRdb on the immunoSEQ multiplex PCR reads, gives a single entry per CDR3 protein. This table holds over 130,000 distinct CDR3 sequences, more than 85% found once. Specimen: CD4+ T cells from PBMCs. Receptors were obtained from a human donor with Susac syndrome.

V and J are TRBV7-2 and TRBJ1-2; D is uncertain. Germline CDR1 and CDR2: SGHTA and FQGNSA. Trimming took off 3 bases at V and 3 bases at J, with 8 bases between the two ends. The length of the CDR3 is 13 residues. Here the CDR3 reads CASSLHGDYGYTF. The CDR3 nucleotides read TGTGCCAGCAGCTTGCATGGGGACTATGGCTACACCTTC. Full variable domain (outside the CDR3, taken from reference TRBV7-2 and TRBJ1-2): GAGVSQSPSNKVTEKGKDVELRCDPISGHTALYWYRQSLGQGLEFLIYFQGNSAPDKSGLPSDRFSAERTGGSVSTLTIQRTQQEDSAVYLCASSLHGDYGYTFGSGTRLTVV.

This rearrangement joins TRBV20-1 to TRBJ1-5; 7 nucleotides align to TRBD1. V shed 1 base, J shed 5 bases, and the junction held 8 bases outside the gene matches. The germline CDR1 and CDR2 sequences are DFQATT and SNEGSKA (reference sequence). The length of the CDR3 is 15 residues. CDR3 coding DNA: TGCAGTGCTAGAGGACTCCAGGGGGACCATCAGCCCCAGCATTTT. It is translated as CSARGLQGDHQPQHF.

The chain links TRBV9 to TRBJ2-5, with D maybe TRBD1 (6 bases). The CDR3 consists of 15 residues. V lost 0 bases, J lost 2 bases, and 11 bases lay in between. Germline-derived CDR1 and CDR2 are SGDLS and YYNGEE. The CDR3 bases are TGTGCCAGCAGCGTAGGGACAGTCTCTCAAGAGACCCAGTACTTC. As protein: CASSVGTVSQETQYF.

The CDR3 DNA is TGCAGTGCTAGAGATACCTGGGCCAGCTATGGCTACACCTTC. Encoded protein: CSARDTWASYGYTF. The chain recombines TRBV20-1 with TRBJ1-2; D gene ambiguous. CDR1 and CDR2 from the germline V gene are DFQATT and SNEGSKA (reference sequence). The CDR3 has 14 residues. Trimming took 0 bases from V and 4 from J, leaving 12 bases between them.

The CDR3 bases are TGCAGTGCTAGAAGGCGGGGGGGCCACAATGAGCAGTTCTTC. This translates into CSARRRGGHNEQFF. The chain is built from TRBV20-1 and TRBJ2-1, with 9 nucleotides matching TRBD2. The CDR3 contains 14 residues. Germline CDR1 DFQATT, CDR2 SNEGSKA (reference sequence). Trimming cost V 2 bases and J 5 bases; bases outside gene matches: 4.

This chain connects TRBV2 to TRBJ1-1; D unresolved. Germline CDR1 is SNHLY and CDR2 is FYNNEI. The CDR3 runs 14 residues. Trimming stripped 7 bases from V and 0 bases from J, with 12 bases between. The CDR3 sequence: CASKVESLNTEAFF. The CDR3, as DNA: TGTGCCAGCAAAGTGGAATCACTGAACACTGAAGCTTTCTTT.

With respect to this clonotype: Mismatch with germline at one junction end may stem from a read error. The chain employs TRBV18 and TRBJ2-5, with 7 bases that match TRBD2. Per the germline V gene, CDR1 is KGHSH and CDR2 is LQKENI. The CDR3 extends over 15 amino acids. CDR3 loop: CASSPSAGDQGTQYF. DNA for the CDR3: TGTGCCAGCTCACCATCGGCGGGGGACCAAGGGACCCAGTACTTC.

The chain employs TRBV28 and TRBJ1-4; TRBD1 agrees at 9 bases. This CDR3 comprises 14 residues. V shed 6 bases and J 8 bases; nucleotides not matched to a gene: 7. Per the germline V gene, CDR1 is MDHEN and CDR2 is SYDVKM. The CDR3 sequence: CASRPDRGKEKLFF. DNA for the CDR3: TGTGCCAGCAGACCCGACAGGGGGAAGGAAAAACTGTTTTTT.

The chain carries TRBV5-1 and TRBJ1-2; tentative D call: TRBD1 (5 bases). This CDR3 comprises 14 residues. The germline gives CDR1 SGHRS, CDR2 YFSETQ. V lost 1 base to trimming and J lost 6 bases, with 13 bases between them. CDR3 region: CASSLFVREDGYTF. The CDR3 DNA reads TGCGCCAGCAGCTTGTTCGTCAGGGAGGATGGCTACACCTTC.

V usage is TRBV29-1 and J usage is TRBJ2-7, with TRBD1 matching 10 bases. The germline CDR1 and CDR2 sequences are SQVTM and ANQGSEA. The V segment lost 6 bases and the J segment 4 bases; nucleotides outside the gene matches: 6. This CDR3 is 13 amino acids long. CDR3 amino acids: CSVRDRGSYEQYF. In DNA, the CDR3 is TGCAGCGTCCGGGACAGGGGATCGTACGAGCAGTACTTC.

A single count supports this clonotype. V usage is TRBV30 and J usage is TRBJ1-5; 9 nucleotides agree with TRBD1. With 2 bases clipped from V and 3 bases from J, the junction kept 5 bases outside the gene matches. This CDR3 is 15 amino acids long. CDR1 and CDR2 from the germline V gene are GTSNPN and SVGIG (reference sequence). The CDR3, as DNA: TGTGCCTGGAGTAGGGGACAGGGATTCAATCAGCCCCAGCATTTT. This gives the protein CAWSRGQGFNQPQHF. The full variable domain, rest sourced from reference TRBV30 and TRBJ1-5, is SQTIHQWPATLVQPVGSPLSLECTVEGTSNPNLYWYRQAAGRGLQLLFYSVGIGQISSEVPQNLSASRPQDRQFILSSKKLLLSDSGFYLCAWSRGQGFNQPQHFGDGTRLSIL.

This sequence joins TRBV6-6 and TRBJ2-5, with a tentative D call TRBD1 (6 bases). The V end was cut by 6 bases, the J end by 5 bases, with 19 bases between. CDR1 is MNHNY and CDR2 is SVGAGI in the germline V gene (reference sequence). The CDR3 extends over 15 amino acids. CDR3 amino acids: CASRYRAGSRETQYF. In DNA form, the CDR3 reads TGTGCCAGCAGATACAGGGCCGGGTCTCGGGAGACCCAGTACTTC.

The genes are TRBV29-1 and TRBJ1-2; 7 bases are a match to TRBD1. CDR3 size: 13 residues. Losses at the gene ends were 4 bases for V and 2 bases for J; bases not matched to a gene: 4. From germline, CDR1 is SQVTM and CDR2 ANQGSEA. The CDR3 DNA reads TGCAGCGTTGGACAGGGCGACAACTATGGCTACACCTTC. This codes for CSVGQGDNYGYTF.

The count of this clonotype is one. This chain's CDR3 is CSAARPASYEQYF. CDR3 sequence (DNA): TGCAGTGCCGCGAGGCCTGCCTCCTACGAGCAGTACTTC. This chain links TRBV20-1 with TRBJ2-7, with unresolved D. The CDR3 contains 13 residues. V gave up 6 bases and J gave up 0 bases, with 12 bases separating them. The germline CDR1 and CDR2 sequences are DFQATT and SNEGSKA (reference sequence).

The rearrangement uses TRBV4-3 and TRBJ2-3; 7 bases are a match to TRBD1. Trimming at V came to 5 bases and at J to 8 bases, leaving 7 bases not matched to a gene. This CDR3 spans 13 amino acids. Germline V gene lookup returns CDR1 LGHNA and CDR2 YSLEER. The CDR3 coding sequence is TGCGCCAGCAGCTTACAGAAGGGGGCTACGCAGTATTTT. It translates to CASSLQKGATQYF.

This clonotype appeared a few times. The chain combines TRBV5-1 with TRBJ1-6, with 8 bases fitting TRBD1. This CDR3 has 15 residues. J lost 8 bases, V lost 0 bases, and 4 bases had no gene match. Germline V CDR1 and CDR2: SGHRS, YFSETQ. The CDR3 bases are TGCGCCAGCAGCTTGGGAGCAGGGGGCGATTCACCCCTCCACTTT. The encoded protein is CASSLGAGGDSPLHF.

The chain employs TRBV20-1 and TRBJ2-7; a possible D gene is TRBD2 (5 bases). Trimming took 3 bases from V and 0 from J, leaving 18 bases between them. Germline-derived CDR1 and CDR2 are DFQATT and SNEGSKA (reference sequence). The CDR3 length is 16 residues. DNA for the CDR3: TGCAGTGCTAGGCAAATTGGACTTAGGAGCTCCTACGAGCAGTACTTC. Protein sequence: CSARQIGLRSSYEQYF.

The chain recombines TRBV15 with TRBJ2-1, with D unclear. Deletions cut 6 bases from V and 3 bases from J, with 12 bases between. CDR3 size: 14 residues. Germline-derived CDR1 and CDR2 are LNHNV and YYDKDF (reference sequence). The CDR3 DNA sequence: TGTGCCACCAGAATAGCCTCAGGCTACAATGAGCAGTTCTTC. It encodes CATRIASGYNEQFF.

The table lists this clonotype with a few counts. The chain links TRBV7-2 to TRBJ1-2, with D perhaps TRBD1 (6 bases). CDR1 and CDR2 (germline): SGHTA, FQGNSA. The CDR3 is 13 amino acids. V was pared by 5 bases and J by 4 bases, with 11 bases between. CDR3 DNA sequence: TGTGCCAGCAGCGAGGGGGGCAGCTATGGCTACACCTTC. Translated, it gives CASSEGGSYGYTF.